A selection of T cell receptor beta chains follows, all from one sample in a study of CD8+ T cells in alopecia areata. Libraries were prepared by immunoSEQ multiplex PCR; TCRdb keeps only in-frame clonotypes and omits some of them. The sample has approximately 140,000 clones, 87% seen once. The material was CD8+ T cells sorted from blood, obtained at week 0. The source is a human donor with alopecia areata. CDR3s include the opening cysteine and the closing phenylalanine or tryptophan. A D gene is named only where the DNA matches it firmly. Clone size, where shown, is once, few, many, or a class for clones that have expanded.

-,TRBV29-1,TRBJ2-1,once,CSVEDNGNEQFF,TGCAGCGTTGAAGATAACGGCAATGAGCAGTTCTTC
-,TRBV30,TRBJ1-1,-,CAWSPQGYVNTEAFF,TGTGCCTGGAGCCCACAGGGATATGTGAACACTGAAGCTTTCTTT
-,TRBV9,TRBJ2-1,-,CASGAKQFF,TGTGCTTCCGGGGCGAAGCAGTTCTTC
-,TRBV29-1,TRBJ2-2,-,CSLTLSNTGELYF,TGCAGCCTCACTCTTTCTAACACCGGGGAGCTGTATTTT
-,TRBV19,TRBJ1-4,-,CASSGGDNEKLFF,TGTGCCAGTAGTGGAGGAGATAATGAAAAACTGTTTTTT
-,TRBV4-1,TRBJ2-2,-,CASSRGTTGELFF,TGCGCCAGCAGCCGGGGGACCACCGGGGAGCTGTTTTTT
TRBD2,TRBV7-9,TRBJ2-7,once,CASSTLAGSGLPYEQYF,TGTGCCAGCAGCACCCTAGCGGGCTCAGGTCTCCCCTACGAGCAGTACTTC
TRBD1,TRBV19,TRBJ2-7,-,CASSTRDRGMGNEQYF,TGTGCCAGTAGTACCCGGGACAGGGGAATGGGCAACGAGCAGTACTTC
TRBD1,TRBV6-1,TRBJ2-7,-,CASRTLWTGDYEQYF,TGTGCCAGCAGGACGCTTTGGACAGGGGACTACGAGCAGTACTTC
TRBD1,TRBV30,TRBJ2-1,-,CAWERDRVNNEQFF,TGTGCCTGGGAAAGGGACAGGGTGAACAATGAGCAGTTCTTC
TRBD2,TRBV7-9,TRBJ2-7,once,CASSSPQKKSGSYEQYF,TGTGCCAGCAGCTCCCCACAAAAAAAAAGCGGGAGTTACGAGCAGTACTTC
TRBD2,TRBV2,TRBJ2-4,-,CASSATSGGAGNIQYF,TGTGCCAGCAGTGCGACTAGCGGGGGGGCCGGGAACATTCAGTACTTC
TRBD1,TRBV5-1,TRBJ2-1,-,CASSYTGGDNEQFF,TGCGCCAGCAGTTATACAGGGGGAGACAATGAGCAGTTCTTC
-,TRBV4-1,TRBJ2-5,-,CASSPGTANSETQYF,TGCGCCAGCAGCCCAGGGACTGCTAACTCGGAGACCCAGTACTTC
-,TRBV10-1,TRBJ1-2,-,CASSERGTYGYTF,TGCGCCAGCAGTGAACGCGGGACGTATGGCTACACCTTC
-,TRBV27,TRBJ2-1,-,CASSSLALVANEQFF,TGTGCCAGCAGTTCCCTAGCTCTGGTGGCCAATGAGCAGTTCTTC
-,TRBV18,TRBJ1-4,-,CASSPSGGPHSTNEKLFF,TGTGCCAGCTCACCAAGTGGGGGGCCTCATTCAACTAATGAAAAACTGTTTTTT
-,TRBV9,TRBJ2-3,-,CASTPSGSWADTQYF,TGTGCCAGCACCCCCTCGGGGAGTTGGGCAGATACGCAGTATTTT
TRBD2,TRBV29-1,TRBJ2-2,-,CSVERLAGGRGTGELFF,TGCAGCGTTGAGAGGCTAGCGGGGGGCCGAGGCACCGGGGAGCTGTTTTTT
-,TRBV6-5,TRBJ2-2,-,CASSPNTGELFF,TGTGCCAGCAGCCCCAACACCGGGGAGCTGTTTTTT
-,TRBV7-8,TRBJ2-1,-,CASSLGATSYSLNEQFF,TGTGCCAGCAGCTTAGGAGCGACTAGTTATTCCCTCAATGAGCAGTTCTTC
-,TRBV29-1,TRBJ1-1,-,CSVLLYEAFF,TGCAGCGTTCTGTTGTATGAAGCTTTCTTT